A selection of T cell receptor beta chains follows, all from one sample in a study of T-cell reconstitution after alpha-beta-depleted transplantation in children. Each CDR3 protein gets one entry after TCRdb re-called the PCR reads with MiXCR. Among about 600,000 distinct CDR3 sequences listed, about 10% were seen once. The starting material was PBMCs from the stem cell graft donor, obtained from the stem cell graft. The receptors come from a human donor who donated a stem cell graft to a child with acute myeloid leukemia. Each CDR3 is given with its conserved first and last residue. Fields, in order: V gene, J gene, clone size, D gene, CDR3 protein, CDR3 DNA. D genes are given only for firm matches. Clone size, where shown, is once, few, many, or a class for clones that have expanded.

>TRBV14|TRBJ2-3|few|-
CASSQQLANTQYF
TGTGCCAGCAGCCAACAACTAGCAAATACGCAGTATTTT
>TRBV20-1|TRBJ2-1|many|-
CSASRTTPGEQFF
TGCAGTGCTTCCCGGACTACTCCGGGTGAGCAGTTCTTC
>TRBV24-1|TRBJ2-2|-|-
CATSDSDYANTGELFF
TGTGCCACCAGTGACTCGGACTACGCGAACACCGGGGAGCTGTTTTTT
>TRBV11-2|TRBJ2-7|-|TRBD2
CASSLESWTSGTVYEQYF
TGTGCCAGCAGCTTAGAGAGTTGGACTAGCGGGACCGTCTACGAGCAGTACTTC
>TRBV28|TRBJ2-7|-|TRBD1
CASSPTGGAGWKEQYF
TGTGCCAGCAGTCCCACAGGGGGCGCGGGATGGAAGGAGCAGTACTTC
>TRBV7-2|TRBJ2-1|many|TRBD2
CASSSTSGGSYNEQFF
TGTGCCAGCAGCTCGACTAGCGGGGGCTCCTACAATGAGCAGTTCTTC
>TRBV6-5|TRBJ1-1|few|-
CASSLGTTPGAAFF
TGTGCCAGCAGTTTAGGGACAACCCCCGGTGCGGCTTTCTTT
>TRBV30|TRBJ1-5|many|-
CAWSVADIRNQPQHF
TGTGCCTGGAGTGTCGCGGACATTAGGAATCAGCCCCAGCATTTT
>TRBV5-8|TRBJ2-1|-|TRBD2
CASSTPRAGGRDEQFF
TGTGCCAGCAGCACCCCTAGAGCGGGAGGGAGAGATGAGCAGTTCTTC
>TRBV7-3|TRBJ2-1|-|TRBD2
CASSSDLAGPNEQFF
TGTGCCAGCAGTTCAGATCTAGCGGGACCCAATGAGCAGTTCTTC
>TRBV5-6|TRBJ2-1|many|TRBD2
CASSYGLAGGQGNEQFF
TGTGCCAGCAGCTACGGACTAGCGGGAGGGCAAGGCAATGAGCAGTTCTTC
>TRBV27|TRBJ1-4|-|-
CASSPLRGTNEKLFF
TGTGCCAGCAGTCCACTAAGGGGGACTAATGAAAAACTGTTTTTT
>TRBV7-2|TRBJ1-5|-|-
CASSLLTGVNQPQHF
TGTGCCAGCAGCTTATTGACCGGTGTTAATCAGCCCCAGCATTTT
>TRBV28|TRBJ2-1|-|TRBD2
CASIAGLAGSYEQFF
TGTGCCAGCATCGCGGGACTAGCGGGATCTTATGAGCAGTTCTTC
>TRBV24-1|TRBJ1-6|few|-
CAIQARNSPLHF
TGTGCCATACAGGCCCGGAATTCACCCCTCCACTTT
>TRBV20-1|TRBJ2-4|-|-
CSARVPFAAQVPIQYF
TGCAGTGCTAGAGTCCCCTTCGCAGCACAGGTGCCCATTCAGTACTTC
>TRBV5-1|TRBJ1-1|few|TRBD1
CASSYRTGKIEAFF
TGCGCCAGCAGTTATCGGACAGGCAAAATTGAAGCTTTCTTT
>TRBV7-9|TRBJ2-7|-|-
CASSLAGEDYEQYF
TGTGCCAGCAGCTTAGCGGGAGAGGACTACGAGCAGTACTTC
>TRBV9|TRBJ2-5|-|-
CASSVGAGAQYF
TGTGCCAGCAGCGTGGGGGCGGGGGCCCAGTACTTC
>TRBV5-1|TRBJ2-1|many|TRBD2
CASSFGTSGSNEQFF
TGCGCCAGCAGCTTCGGGACTAGCGGGTCCAATGAGCAGTTCTTC
>TRBV5-1|TRBJ2-1|many|TRBD2
CASSSGGTSGGNEQFF
TGCGCCAGCAGCTCCGGCGGGACTAGCGGGGGGAATGAGCAGTTCTTC
>TRBV29-1|TRBJ2-7|few|TRBD1
CSVARQGSSYEQYF
TGCAGCGTTGCCCGACAGGGTTCCTCCTACGAGCAGTACTTC
>TRBV7-9|TRBJ2-2|many|TRBD2
CASTPGLAGVSGELFF
TGTGCCAGCACTCCAGGCCTAGCGGGAGTGTCCGGGGAGCTGTTTTTT
>TRBV12-3/TRBV12-4|TRBJ2-1|many|TRBD2
CASSFGASGNEQFF
TGTGCCAGCAGTTTTGGGGCTAGCGGGAATGAGCAGTTCTTC
>TRBV15|TRBJ2-7|many|-
CATSREGSSYEQYF
TGTGCCACCAGCAGAGAGGGTAGCTCCTACGAGCAGTACTTC
>TRBV6-1|TRBJ1-5|few|-
CASSQDNQPQHF
TGTGCCAGCAGCCAGGATAATCAGCCCCAGCATTTT
>TRBV4-2|TRBJ1-3|-|-
CASSQARAGGRNTIYF
TGTGCCAGCAGCCAAGCCAGGGCCGGTGGGAGAAACACCATATATTTT
>TRBV5-1|TRBJ2-5|many|-
CASSLDQGSETQYF
TGCGCCAGCAGCTTGGACCAAGGGTCCGAGACCCAGTACTTC
>TRBV12-3/TRBV12-4|TRBJ2-7|few|-
CASSHENTYEQYF
TGTGCCAGCAGTCACGAAAATACCTACGAGCAGTACTTC
>TRBV5-5|TRBJ2-1|few|-
CASSFRGTAFDEQFF
TGTGCCAGCAGCTTTCGGGGGACTGCTTTCGATGAGCAGTTCTTC
>TRBV30|TRBJ1-5|few|-
CAWGRYSNQPQHF
TGTGCCTGGGGCCGGTATAGCAATCAGCCCCAGCATTTT
>TRBV2|TRBJ2-2|many|-
CASSEGYANTGELFF
TGTGCCAGCAGTGAAGGGTACGCGAACACCGGGGAGCTGTTTTTT
>TRBV29-1|TRBJ2-3|many|TRBD2
CSVEPLSGMGTDTQYF
TGCAGCGTTGAACCCCTTAGCGGGATGGGCACAGATACGCAGTATTTT
>TRBV4-3|TRBJ2-1|few|-
CASSQEWRDNNEQFF
TGCGCCAGCAGCCAAGAGTGGCGGGACAACAATGAGCAGTTCTTC
>TRBV12-3/TRBV12-4|TRBJ2-1|-|TRBD1
CASSLGDRGYNEQFF
TGTGCCAGCAGTTTAGGGGACAGGGGTTACAATGAGCAGTTCTTC
>TRBV6-5|TRBJ1-5|-|TRBD1
CASSHRQGSQPQHF
TGTGCCAGCAGTCATCGACAGGGGAGTCAGCCCCAGCATTTT
>TRBV20-1|TRBJ1-6|few|-
CSAEGHDNSPLHF
TGCAGTGCAGAAGGACACGATAATTCACCCCTCCACTTT
>TRBV30|TRBJ1-5|-|-
CAWSVGVDQPQHF
TGTGCCTGGAGTGTAGGGGTTGATCAGCCCCAGCATTTT
>TRBV11-2|TRBJ2-1|few|-
CASSFELDPSSYNEQFF
TGTGCCAGCAGCTTTGAACTAGACCCTTCTTCCTACAATGAGCAGTTCTTC
>TRBV6-5|TRBJ2-7|many|-
CASSYSMGVGVYEQYF
TGTGCCAGCAGTTACTCGATGGGGGTCGGAGTCTACGAGCAGTACTTC
>TRBV4-2|TRBJ2-3|few|-
CASSPKFGDSDTQYF
TGTGCCAGCAGCCCGAAATTTGGGGATTCAGATACGCAGTATTTT
>TRBV20-1|TRBJ2-1|-|-
CSARREKSSYNEQFF
TGCAGTGCTAGGCGGGAAAAAAGCTCCTACAATGAGCAGTTCTTC
>TRBV25-1|TRBJ2-7|-|TRBD2
CASSEPSGRDYEQYF
TGTGCCAGCAGTGAACCAAGCGGGAGGGACTACGAGCAGTACTTC
>TRBV6-5|TRBJ1-2|few|TRBD1
CASSYDWEQGSRDGYTF
TGTGCCAGCAGTTACGATTGGGAACAGGGGTCTCGAGATGGCTACACCTTC
>TRBV29-1|TRBJ1-1|many|-
CSVAMGQGTGATEAFF
TGCAGCGTTGCAATGGGCCAGGGTACGGGGGCCACTGAAGCTTTCTTT
>TRBV9|TRBJ2-1|few|-
CASSTTGVDPNSPQFF
TGTGCCAGCAGCACAACGGGGGTTGACCCCAACTCACCGCAGTTCTTC
>TRBV28|TRBJ2-3|many|TRBD2
CASSFDPGLAGDTDTQYF
TGTGCCAGCAGTTTCGACCCGGGACTAGCGGGTGACACAGATACGCAGTATTTT
>TRBV7-9|TRBJ2-1|few|TRBD2
CASSREGGRNNEQFF
TGTGCCAGCAGCAGAGAGGGAGGGCGAAACAATGAGCAGTTCTTC
>TRBV4-2|TRBJ2-1|few|TRBD2
CASSQPSGNNEQFF
TGTGCCAGCAGCCAGCCTAGCGGGAACAATGAGCAGTTCTTC
>TRBV7-8|TRBJ2-7|few|-
CASSLESKYEQYF
TGTGCCAGCAGCTTAGAATCGAAGTACGAGCAGTACTTC